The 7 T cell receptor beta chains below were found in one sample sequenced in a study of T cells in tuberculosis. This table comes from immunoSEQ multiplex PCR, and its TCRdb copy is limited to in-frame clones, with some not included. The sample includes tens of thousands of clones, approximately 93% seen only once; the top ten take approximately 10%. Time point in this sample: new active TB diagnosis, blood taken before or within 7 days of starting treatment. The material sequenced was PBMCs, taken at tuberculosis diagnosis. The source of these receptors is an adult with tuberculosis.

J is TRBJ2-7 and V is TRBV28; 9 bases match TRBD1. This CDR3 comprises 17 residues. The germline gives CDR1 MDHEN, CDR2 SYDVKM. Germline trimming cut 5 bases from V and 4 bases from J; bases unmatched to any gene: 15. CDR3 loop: CASSPTGGTGFVYEQYF. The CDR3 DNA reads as TGTGCCAGCAGTCCAACCGGCGGGACAGGGTTTGTTTACGAGCAGTACTTC.

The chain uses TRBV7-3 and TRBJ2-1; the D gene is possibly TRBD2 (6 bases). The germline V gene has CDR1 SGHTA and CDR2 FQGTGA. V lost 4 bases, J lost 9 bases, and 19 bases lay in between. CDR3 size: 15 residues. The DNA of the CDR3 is TGTGCCAGCAGCTCCTCACTAGCTGCTGGGGCTGAGCAGTTCTTC. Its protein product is CASSSSLAAGAEQFF.

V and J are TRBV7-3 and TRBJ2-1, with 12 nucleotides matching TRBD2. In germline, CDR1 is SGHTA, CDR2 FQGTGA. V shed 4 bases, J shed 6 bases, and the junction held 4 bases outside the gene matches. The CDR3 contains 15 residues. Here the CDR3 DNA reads TGTGCCAGCAGCTCGGGACTAGCGGGCCCCAATGAGCAGTTCTTC. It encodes CASSSGLAGPNEQFF.

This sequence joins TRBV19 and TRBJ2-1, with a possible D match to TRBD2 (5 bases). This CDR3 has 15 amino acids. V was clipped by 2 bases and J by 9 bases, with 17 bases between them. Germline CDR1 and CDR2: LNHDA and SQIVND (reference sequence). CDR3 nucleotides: TGTGCCAGTAGTATAAGCGCGTTCCCGGCGGGTGAGCAGTTCTTC. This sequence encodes CASSISAFPAGEQFF.

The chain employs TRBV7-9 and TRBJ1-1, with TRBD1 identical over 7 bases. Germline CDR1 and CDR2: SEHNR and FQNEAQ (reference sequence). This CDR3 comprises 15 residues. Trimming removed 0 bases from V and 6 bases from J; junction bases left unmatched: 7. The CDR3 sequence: CASSLAGQAGAEAFF. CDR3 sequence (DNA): TGTGCCAGCAGCTTAGCTGGACAGGCTGGCGCTGAAGCTTTCTTT.

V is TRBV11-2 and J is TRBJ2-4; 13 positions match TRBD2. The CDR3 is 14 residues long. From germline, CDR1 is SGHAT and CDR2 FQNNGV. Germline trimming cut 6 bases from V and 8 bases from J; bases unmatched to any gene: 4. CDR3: CASSTGLAGDIQYF. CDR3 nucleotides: TGTGCCAGCAGTACCGGACTAGCGGGAGACATTCAGTACTTC.

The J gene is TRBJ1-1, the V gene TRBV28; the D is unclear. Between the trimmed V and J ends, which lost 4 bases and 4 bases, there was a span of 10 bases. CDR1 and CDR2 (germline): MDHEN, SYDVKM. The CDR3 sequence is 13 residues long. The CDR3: CASSSVLATEAFF. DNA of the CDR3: TGTGCCAGCAGTTCAGTTCTCGCCACTGAAGCTTTCTTT.